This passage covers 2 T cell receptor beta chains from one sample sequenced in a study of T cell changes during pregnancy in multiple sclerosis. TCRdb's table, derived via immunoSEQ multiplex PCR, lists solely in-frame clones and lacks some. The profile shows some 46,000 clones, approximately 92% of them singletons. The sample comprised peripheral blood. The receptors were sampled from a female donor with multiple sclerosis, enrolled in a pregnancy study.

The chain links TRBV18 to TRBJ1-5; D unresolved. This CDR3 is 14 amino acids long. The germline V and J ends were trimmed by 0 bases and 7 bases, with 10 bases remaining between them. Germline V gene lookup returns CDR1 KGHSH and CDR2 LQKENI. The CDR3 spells CASSPPGSGQPQHF. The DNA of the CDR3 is TGTGCCAGCTCACCACCGGGAAGCGGCCAGCCCCAGCATTTT.

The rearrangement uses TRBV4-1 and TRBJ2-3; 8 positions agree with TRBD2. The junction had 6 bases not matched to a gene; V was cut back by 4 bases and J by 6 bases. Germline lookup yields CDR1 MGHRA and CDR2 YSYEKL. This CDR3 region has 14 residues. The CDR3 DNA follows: TGCGCCAGCAGCCTCGGGAGGGCCCGGGATACGCAGTATTTT. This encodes CASSLGRARDTQYF.